These T cell receptor beta chains were read from a single sample in a study of CD8+ T cells in alopecia areata. Clones were sequenced by immunoSEQ multiplex PCR, and TCRdb holds only the in-frame ones, with some missing. Of some 150,000 clones in the sample, about 66% were seen once. The sequences come from CD8+ T cells sorted from blood, collected at week 0. The receptors stem from a human donor with alopecia areata. Each CDR3 is given with its conserved first and last residue. The order of the fields is clone size, V gene, D gene, J gene, CDR3 DNA, CDR3 protein. A D gene is named only where the DNA matches it firmly. Clone size is stated in some rows and not others, as once, few, many or a class when expanded.

NA,TRBV5-1,NA,TRBJ2-7,TGCGCCAGCAGGACGGGGGACGAGCAGTACTTC,CASRTGDEQYF
NA,TRBV7-9,NA,TRBJ1-1,TGTGCCAGCAGATTACATCGAACAGAGAACACTGAAGCTTTCTTT,CASRLHRTENTEAFF
NA,TRBV11-2,NA,TRBJ1-1,TGTGCCAGCAGCTGGCGCTTAGGCCACAGGAACACTGAAGCTTTCTTT,CASSWRLGHRNTEAFF
NA,TRBV15,NA,TRBJ1-5,TGTGCCACCAGCAGAGATGAGGGCAGGGCCCAGCCCCAGCATTTT,CATSRDEGRAQPQHF
NA,TRBV7-9,NA,TRBJ2-1,TGTGCCAGCAGCCGGGCAGAGCAGTTCTTC,CASSRAEQFF
many,TRBV7-8,NA,TRBJ2-7,TGTGCCAGCAGCTTAATCAACTACGAGCAGTACTTC,CASSLINYEQYF
few,TRBV4-1,NA,TRBJ2-1,TGCGCCAGCAGTGAAGTAAGGGGGTTGCAGTTCTTC,CASSEVRGLQFF
NA,TRBV7-9,NA,TRBJ1-2,TGTGCCAGCAGCTATATCCGTGGCTACACCTTC,CASSYIRGYTF
NA,TRBV29-1,NA,TRBJ2-1,TGCAGCGTTGACAATGAGCAGTTCTTC,CSVDNEQFF
NA,TRBV9,NA,TRBJ2-4,TGTGCCAGCAGCGTAGCCGGACTAGCCAAAAACATTCAGTACTTC,CASSVAGLAKNIQYF
NA,TRBV7-2,NA,TRBJ2-3,TGTGCCAGCAGCTTACCGACTAGTATGGTAGATACGCAGTATTTT,CASSLPTSMVDTQYF
NA,TRBV6-1,NA,TRBJ2-3,TGTGCCAGCAGCCTAGACAGCACAGATACGCAGTATTTT,CASSLDSTDTQYF